This T cell receptor (beta chain) stems from a study of early T cells in non-severe SARS-CoV-2 infection (dated by TCRdb to about 2021). Turning to the overall study: Because TCR sequencing was done on bulk RNA from unsorted whole blood, the alpha and beta chains could not be paired.

On the study overall, not on this receptor specifically: VDJdb matching was skewed toward anti-spike CD8 responses and likely underestimated virus-specific expansions, missing private and CD4 specificities.

This clonotype was detected ten times or more. What this receptor recognizes is not known. The record has no base qualities; no much larger clone is one base away. Cut back by 0 bases and 2 bases, the V and J ends lie 13 bases apart. The CDR3 spans 16 residues, from the cysteine through the phenylalanine. Of all the DNA, just the CDR3 is kept, 48 bases in frame from base 1. CDR1 and CDR2, looked up from the germline V gene (reference sequence), are SGHNT and YYREEE. The study was a case-control design nested within a healthcare worker cohort in London, UK, with weekly nasopharyngeal swab PCR tests and blood sampling. Between 23 and 31 March 2020, the week of the UK lockdown, healthcare workers were enrolled and then followed up weekly for as long as 16 weeks. The method was 5' RACE. Sequencing was performed on a NextSeq 500. To correct for sequencing error and PCR bias, the TCR library protocol tagged individual cDNA molecules with unique molecular identifiers. Both TCR alpha and beta chains were sequenced, and tight co-correlation was observed between alpha and beta sequence abundances in each sample. The original methods were these. Decombinator V4 was used to perform V gene, J gene and CDR3 annotation of TCR sequences. TCRs were defined as expanded if a significant change between any two time points was detected under a Poisson model with p below 0.0001. TCR abundances were normalised to the total number of TCRs sequenced per sample and were expressed as counts per million. TRAV1-2 paired with TRAJ12, TRAJ20 or TRAJ33 defined MAIT TCRs, while TRAV10 paired with TRAJ18 defined iNKT TCRs. A search of VDJdb, accessed on 1 November 2021, was run for TCRs annotated to CMV, EBV and SARS-CoV-2, with TCRs annotated for multiple antigens excluded. TCRdb took the public reads, trimmed them with fastp at Q25, ran MiXCR for clone calling and kept in-frame beta chains. Each entry merges the rows of one CDR3 protein and shows their most common DNA and genes. The V and J calls and clone size come from TCRdb's table, not from the authors' own analysis. Here the sample has tens of thousands of distinct CDR3 sequences; roughly 15% occur a single time. The ten biggest clones cover nearly 4% of the sample.

This receptor was identified in an adult who was a healthcare worker with PCR-confirmed SARS-CoV-2 infection or an uninfected control (not recorded which). Sample: whole blood, taken at baseline. The chain links TRBV5-4 with TRBJ2-3; the D gene lacks a confident call. The nucleotide sequence is TGTGCCAGCAGCTTGGGGGCACTTGGGAACACAGATACGCAGTATTTT. This sequence encodes CASSLGALGNTDTQYF.